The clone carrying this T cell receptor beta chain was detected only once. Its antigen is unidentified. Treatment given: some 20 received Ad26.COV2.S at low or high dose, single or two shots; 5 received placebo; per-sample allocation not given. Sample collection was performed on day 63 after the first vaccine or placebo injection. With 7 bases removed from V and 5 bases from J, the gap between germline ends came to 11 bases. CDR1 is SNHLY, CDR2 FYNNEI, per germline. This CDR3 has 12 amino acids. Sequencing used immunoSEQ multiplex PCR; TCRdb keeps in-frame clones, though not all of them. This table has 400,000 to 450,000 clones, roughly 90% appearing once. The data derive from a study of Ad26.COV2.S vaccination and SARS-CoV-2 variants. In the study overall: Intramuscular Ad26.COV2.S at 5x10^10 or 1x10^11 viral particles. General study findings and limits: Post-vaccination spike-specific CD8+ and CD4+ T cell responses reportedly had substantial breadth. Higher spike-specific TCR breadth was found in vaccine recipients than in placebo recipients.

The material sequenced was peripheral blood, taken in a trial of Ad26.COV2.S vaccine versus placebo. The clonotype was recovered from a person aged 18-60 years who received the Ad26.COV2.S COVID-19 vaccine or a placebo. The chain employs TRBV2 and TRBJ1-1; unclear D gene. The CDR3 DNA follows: TGTGCCAGCACCGCGGCGGGTACTGAAGCTTTCTTT. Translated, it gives CASTAAGTEAFF.